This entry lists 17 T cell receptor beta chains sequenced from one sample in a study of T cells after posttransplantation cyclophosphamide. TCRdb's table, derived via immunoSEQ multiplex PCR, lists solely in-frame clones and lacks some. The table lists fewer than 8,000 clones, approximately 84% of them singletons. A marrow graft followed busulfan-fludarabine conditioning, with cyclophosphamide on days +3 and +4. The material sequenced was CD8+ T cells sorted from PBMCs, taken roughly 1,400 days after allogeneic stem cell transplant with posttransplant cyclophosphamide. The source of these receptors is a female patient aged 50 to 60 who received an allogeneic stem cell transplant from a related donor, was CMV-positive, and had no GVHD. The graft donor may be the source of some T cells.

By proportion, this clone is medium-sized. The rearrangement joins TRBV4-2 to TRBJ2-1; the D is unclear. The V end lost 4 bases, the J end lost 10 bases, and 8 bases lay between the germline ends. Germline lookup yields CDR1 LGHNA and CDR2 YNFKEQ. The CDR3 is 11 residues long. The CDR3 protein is CASSLGLEQFF. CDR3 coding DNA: TGTGCCAGCAGCCTGGGCCTAGAGCAGTTCTTC.

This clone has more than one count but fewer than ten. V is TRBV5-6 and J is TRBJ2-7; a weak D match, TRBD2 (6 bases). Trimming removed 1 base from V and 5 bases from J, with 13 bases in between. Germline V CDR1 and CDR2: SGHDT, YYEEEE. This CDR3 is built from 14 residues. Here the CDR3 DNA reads TGTGCCAGCAGCTTGCAAGCAGGGAGGCACGAGCAGTACTTC. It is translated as CASSLQAGRHEQYF.

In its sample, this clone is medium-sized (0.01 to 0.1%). The CDR3: CASSHGQDTGELFF. CDR3 nucleotide sequence: TGTGCCAGCAGCCACGGACAGGACACCGGGGAGCTGTTTTTT. The V and J genes are TRBV5-4 and TRBJ2-2, with 7 bases identical to TRBD1. V trimming: 4 bases; J trimming: 3 bases; junction bases outside the gene matches: 3. From germline, CDR1 is SGHNT and CDR2 YYREEE (reference sequence). The CDR3 is 14 amino acids.

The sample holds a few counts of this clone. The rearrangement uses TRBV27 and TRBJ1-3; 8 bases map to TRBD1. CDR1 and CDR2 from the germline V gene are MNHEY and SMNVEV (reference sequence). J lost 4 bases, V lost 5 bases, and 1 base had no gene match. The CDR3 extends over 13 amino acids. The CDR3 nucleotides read TGTGCCAGCAGTGGGGACAGGGGAAACACCATATATTTT. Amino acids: CASSGDRGNTIYF.

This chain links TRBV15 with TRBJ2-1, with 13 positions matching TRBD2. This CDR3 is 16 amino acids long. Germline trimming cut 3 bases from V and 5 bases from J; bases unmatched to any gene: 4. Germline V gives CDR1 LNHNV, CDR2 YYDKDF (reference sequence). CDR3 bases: TGTGCCACCAGCAGGGGACTAGCGGGAACGGACAATGAGCAGTTCTTC. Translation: CATSRGLAGTDNEQFF.

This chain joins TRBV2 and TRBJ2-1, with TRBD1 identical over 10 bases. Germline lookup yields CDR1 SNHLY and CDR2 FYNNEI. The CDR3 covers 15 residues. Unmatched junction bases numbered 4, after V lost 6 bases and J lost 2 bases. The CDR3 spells CASRGQGLPYNEQFF. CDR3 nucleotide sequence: TGTGCCAGCAGGGGACAGGGGCTCCCCTACAATGAGCAGTTCTTC.

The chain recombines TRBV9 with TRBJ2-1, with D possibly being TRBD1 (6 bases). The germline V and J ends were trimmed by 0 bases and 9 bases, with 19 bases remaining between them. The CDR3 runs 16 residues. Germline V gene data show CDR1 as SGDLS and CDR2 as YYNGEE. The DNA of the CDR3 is TGTGCCAGCAGCGTAGTCTCCCAGGGGCCATCGAGTGAGCAGTTCTTC. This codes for CASSVVSQGPSSEQFF. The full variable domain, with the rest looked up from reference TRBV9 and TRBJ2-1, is DSGVTQTPKHLITATGQRVTLRCSPRSGDLSVYWYQQSLDQGLQFLIQYYNGEERAKGNILERFSAQQFPDLHSELNLSSLELGDSALYFCASSVVSQGPSSEQFFGPGTRLTVL.

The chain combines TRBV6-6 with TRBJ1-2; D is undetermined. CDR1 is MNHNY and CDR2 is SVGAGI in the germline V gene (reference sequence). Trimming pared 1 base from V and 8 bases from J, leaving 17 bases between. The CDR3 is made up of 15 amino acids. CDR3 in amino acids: CASSYLAGPRGGYTF. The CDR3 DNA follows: TGTGCCAGCAGTTACTTAGCCGGCCCCCGAGGCGGCTACACCTTC.

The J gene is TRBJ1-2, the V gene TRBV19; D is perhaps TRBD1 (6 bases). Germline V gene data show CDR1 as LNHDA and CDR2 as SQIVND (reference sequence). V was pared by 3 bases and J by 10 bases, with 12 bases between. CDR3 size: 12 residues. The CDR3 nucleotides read TGTGCCAGTAGTATGGGGGCCGGGGACTACACCTTC. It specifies CASSMGAGDYTF.

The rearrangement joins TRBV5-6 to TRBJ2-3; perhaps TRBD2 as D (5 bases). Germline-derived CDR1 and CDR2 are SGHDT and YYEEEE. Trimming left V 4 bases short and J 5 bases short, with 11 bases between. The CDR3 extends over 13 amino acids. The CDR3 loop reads CASSPEAGDTQYF. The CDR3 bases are TGTGCCAGCAGCCCAGAGGCGGGAGATACGCAGTATTTT. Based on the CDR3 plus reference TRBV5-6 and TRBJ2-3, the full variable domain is DAGVTQSPTHLIKTRGQQVTLRCSPKSGHDTVSWYQQALGQGPQFIFQYYEEEERQRGNFPDRFSGHQFPNYSSELNVNALLLGDSALYLCASSPEAGDTQYFGPGTRLTVL.

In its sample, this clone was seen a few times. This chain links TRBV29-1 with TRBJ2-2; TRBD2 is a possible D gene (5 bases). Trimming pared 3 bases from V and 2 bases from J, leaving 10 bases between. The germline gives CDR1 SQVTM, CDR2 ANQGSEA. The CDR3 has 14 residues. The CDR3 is CSVELGRNTGELFF. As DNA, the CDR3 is TGCAGCGTTGAGCTGGGGAGAAACACCGGGGAGCTGTTTTTT.

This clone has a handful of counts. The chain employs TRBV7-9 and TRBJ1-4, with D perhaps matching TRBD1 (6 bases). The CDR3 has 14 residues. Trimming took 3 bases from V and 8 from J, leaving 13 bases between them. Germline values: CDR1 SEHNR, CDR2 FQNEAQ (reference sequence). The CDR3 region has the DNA TGTGCCAGCAGCTTGGGGGGGCGCTCCGAAAAACTGTTTTTT. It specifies CASSLGGRSEKLFF.

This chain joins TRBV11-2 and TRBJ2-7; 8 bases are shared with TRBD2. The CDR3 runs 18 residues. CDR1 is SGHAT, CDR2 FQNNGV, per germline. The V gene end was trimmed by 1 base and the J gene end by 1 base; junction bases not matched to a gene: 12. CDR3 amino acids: CASSLVSGGPAGSYEQYF. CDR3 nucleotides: TGTGCCAGCAGCTTAGTGTCGGGAGGGCCGGCAGGATCCTACGAGCAGTACTTC.

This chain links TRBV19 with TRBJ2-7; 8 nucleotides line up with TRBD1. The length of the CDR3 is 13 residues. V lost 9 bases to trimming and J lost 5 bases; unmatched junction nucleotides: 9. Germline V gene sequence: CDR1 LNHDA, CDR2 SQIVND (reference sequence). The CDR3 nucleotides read TGTGCCAGCGGACAGGGACCGTTGGACGAGCAGTACTTC. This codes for CASGQGPLDEQYF.

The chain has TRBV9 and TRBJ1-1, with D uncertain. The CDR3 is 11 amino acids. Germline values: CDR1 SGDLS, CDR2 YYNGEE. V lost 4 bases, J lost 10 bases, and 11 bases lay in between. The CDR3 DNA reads TGTGCCAGCAGCCCACGGGAGGGAGCTTTCTTT. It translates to CASSPREGAFF.

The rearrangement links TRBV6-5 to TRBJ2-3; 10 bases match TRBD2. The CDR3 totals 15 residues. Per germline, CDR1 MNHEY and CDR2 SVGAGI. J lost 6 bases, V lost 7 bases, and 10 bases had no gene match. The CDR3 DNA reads TGTGCCAGCAATCGGCTAGCGGGAGTTGGGGATACGCAGTATTTT. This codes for CASNRLAGVGDTQYF.

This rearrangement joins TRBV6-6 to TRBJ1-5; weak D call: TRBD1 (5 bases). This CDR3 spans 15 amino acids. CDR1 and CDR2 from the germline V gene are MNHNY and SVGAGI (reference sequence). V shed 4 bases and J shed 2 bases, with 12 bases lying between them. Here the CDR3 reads CASSLTGYGNQPQHF. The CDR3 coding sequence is TGTGCCAGCAGTTTAACAGGCTATGGCAATCAGCCCCAGCATTTT.